These 31 T cell receptor beta chains originate from one sample sequenced in a study of CD8+CD57+ T cells in acquired aplastic anemia. Individuals selected for sequencing had exhibited CD8+CD57+ cell expansion on flow cytometry. It was genomic DNA that served as the template for profiling TCR beta VDJ and CDR3. MiXCR, applied by TCRdb to the reads, yields one record per CDR3 protein. The table lists over 150,000 distinct CDR3 sequences, roughly three fifths of them singletons. The sample consisted of sorted CD4+, CD8+, or CD8+CD57+ T cells (not recorded which) from PBMCs. Receptor source: a human donor with aplastic anemia.

As for this clonotype: This could be a read error, since a much larger clone is one nucleotide away. The chain links TRBV9 to TRBJ2-3; D tentatively reads TRBD1 or TRBD2 (5 bases each). The CDR3 has 15 amino acids. V gave up 0 bases and J gave up 6 bases, with 14 bases separating them. Germline V gives CDR1 SGDLS, CDR2 YYNGEE. CDR3 region: CASSVAFGGLDTQYF. CDR3 in DNA: TGTGCCAGCAGCGTAGCTTTTGGGGGTCTGGATACGCAGTATTTT.

The chain recombines TRBV10-3 with TRBJ2-2; either TRBD1 or TRBD2 may supply D (5 bases each). Trimming removed 6 bases at V and 0 bases at J, with 14 bases between. The CDR3 length is 16 residues. Germline V gene lookup returns CDR1 ENHRY and CDR2 SYGVKD. The DNA of the CDR3 is TGTGCCATCAGACGAAGTGAGGGACCGAACACCGGGGAGCTGTTTTTT. Encoded protein: CAIRRSEGPNTGELFF.

This clonotype was found once. V gene TRBV7-3 combines with J gene TRBJ1-6; D remains ambiguous. Germline CDR1 and CDR2: SGHTA and FQGTGA. V was pared by 8 bases and J by 5 bases, with 10 bases between. CDR3 length: 13 residues. The CDR3 nucleotides are TGTGCCAGCGAGGGTCTTGATAATTCACCCCTCCACTTT. Amino acids: CASEGLDNSPLHF.

This clonotype was counted at least ten times. The rearrangement links TRBV5-1 to TRBJ2-1, with D maybe TRBD2 (6 bases). The V gene's germline CDR1 is SGHRS and CDR2 YFSETQ. V lost 0 bases and J 10 bases, leaving 14 bases between the germline ends. This CDR3 has 14 residues. CDR3 in amino acids: CASSLEPSAREQFF. The CDR3 DNA follows: TGCGCCAGCAGCTTGGAGCCTAGCGCACGCGAGCAGTTCTTC.

This clonotype came up once. The chain links TRBV6-4 to TRBJ1-6; a weak D match, TRBD1 (6 bases). The CDR3 spans 15 residues. In germline, CDR1 is MRHNA, CDR2 SNTAGT. V shed 6 bases and J shed 7 bases, with 16 bases lying between them. CDR3 nucleotides: TGTGCCAGCAGCGAGGGGCTCAGGGGCAATTCACCCCTCCACTTT. This codes for CASSEGLRGNSPLHF.

The J gene is TRBJ1-1, the V gene TRBV10-3; 9 bases line up with TRBD1. Germline CDR1 ENHRY, CDR2 SYGVKD. This CDR3 spans 17 amino acids. J was trimmed by 2 bases and V by 10 bases; bases with no gene match: 17. CDR3 amino acids: CATHRFGQGMGNTEAFF. The CDR3 bases are TGTGCCACACACCGTTTTGGACAGGGGATGGGAAACACTGAAGCTTTCTTT.

This chain connects TRBV2 to TRBJ2-3; 7 bases are a match to TRBD1. The J call is uncertain, as TRBJ1-5 better fits the DNA end. The CDR3 length is 13 residues. Germline CDR1 SNHLY, CDR2 FYNNEI. The CDR3 spells CASSLGGTDAQHF. In DNA, the CDR3 is TGTGCCAGCAGCTTGGGAGGGACAGATGCGCAGCATTTT.

This clonotype was seen many times. The rearrangement joins TRBV4-1 to TRBJ1-2; D is possibly TRBD1 (5 bases). The ends were cut back, 1 base at V and 2 bases at J, with 11 bases in the middle. This CDR3 is 15 amino acids long. CDR1 is MGHRA and CDR2 is YSYEKL in the germline V gene. In nucleotides, the CDR3 is TGCGCCAGCAGCCAAGCGGGGGAAATGAACTATGGCTACACCTTC. Its protein product is CASSQAGEMNYGYTF.

Turning to this clonotype: This may be a read error, as it is one base from a much larger clone. It is unclear where the CDR3 begins or ends on the DNA, so no DNA is shown, and the CDR3 is as TCRdb lists it. V gene TRBV7-2 combines with J gene TRBJ2-5; whether TRBD2, the table's D call, matches the DNA was not checked. The germline V gene has CDR1 SGHTA and CDR2 FQGNSA. Ends included, the CDR3 has 16 residues. CDR3 protein: CASSLVASGAQETQHF.

This chain uses TRBV5-1 with TRBJ2-5; D gene ambiguous. V was clipped by 3 bases and J by 2 bases, with 8 bases between them. The CDR3 covers 13 residues. CDR1 is SGHRS and CDR2 is YFSETQ in the germline V gene. The CDR3 region has the DNA TGCGCCAGCAGCTATAGTGGGCAAGAGACCCAGTACTTC. Translating it yields CASSYSGQETQYF.

This clonotype was seen a handful of times. The V call is TRBV12-3 or TRBV12-4, the J call TRBJ2-3; D gene uncertain. V was pared by 3 bases and J by 10 bases, with 8 bases between. The CDR3 runs 11 residues. CDR3 loop: CASSFVDSQYF. Written as DNA, the CDR3 is TGTGCCAGCAGTTTCGTTGATTCGCAGTATTTT.

This clonotype was counted a few times. The chain is built from TRBV7-3 and TRBJ2-3; maybe TRBD1 (5 bases). Deletions cut 4 bases from V and 4 bases from J, with 12 bases between. CDR1 is SGHTA, CDR2 FQGTGA, per germline. The CDR3 spans 14 residues. The CDR3 reads CASSSQGNADTQYF. CDR3 DNA sequence: TGTGCCAGCAGCTCCCAGGGTAACGCAGATACGCAGTATTTT.

As concerns this clonotype: Because the CDR3 is missing its conserved closing phenylalanine or tryptophan, this is likely a read error. This chain uses TRBV2 with TRBJ1-5, with D unresolved. Germline CDR1 and CDR2: SNHLY and FYNNEI. The ends were cut back, 1 base at V and 4 bases at J, with 5 bases in the middle. The CDR3 has 13 residues. CDR3 nucleotides: TGTGCCAGCAGTGAAGAAGCTAATCAGCCCCAGCATTCT. As protein: CASSEEANQPQHS.

Of note for this clonotype: The junction departs from the called germline gene at one end, perhaps through a read error. The chain employs TRBV20-1 and TRBJ2-7; 9 bases line up with TRBD2. CDR1 DFQATT and CDR2 SNEGSKA come from the germline V gene (reference sequence). The CDR3 totals 15 residues. In DNA form, the CDR3 reads TGCAATGCTAGGGACCATAGCGGGGGCCTCTACGAGCAGTACTTC. Amino acids: CNARDHSGGLYEQYF.

V usage is TRBV25-1 and J usage is TRBJ1-6; D not resolved. Trimming stripped 6 bases from V and 0 bases from J, with 6 bases between. CDR1 is MGHDK and CDR2 is SYGVNS in the germline V gene. The CDR3 contains 14 residues. CDR3 coding DNA: TGTGCCAGCAGCGATAGCTCCTATAATTCACCCCTCCACTTT. Its protein is CASSDSSYNSPLHF.

The chain joins TRBV27 to TRBJ1-5; TRBD1 matches at 8 bases. The junction had 7 bases not matched to a gene; V was cut back by 4 bases and J by 5 bases. Per the germline V gene, CDR1 is MNHEY and CDR2 is SMNVEV (reference sequence). CDR3 length: 15 residues. CDR3 loop: CASSSTGALYQPQHF. In nucleotides, the CDR3 is TGTGCCAGCAGTTCGACAGGGGCCCTTTATCAGCCCCAGCATTTT.

This clonotype was counted a few times. This chain links TRBV12-3 or TRBV12-4 with TRBJ2-7, with 8 bases aligning to TRBD1. The CDR3 has 12 residues. The V segment lost 6 bases and the J segment 6 bases; nucleotides outside the gene matches: 4. CDR3 bases: TGTGCCAGCAGCTTGGACAGGGCCGAGCAGTACTTC. This codes for CASSLDRAEQYF.

This chain joins TRBV7-3 and TRBJ1-1, with unresolved D. Germline V gives CDR1 SGHTA, CDR2 FQGTGA. The V and J ends lost 0 bases and 0 bases respectively, with 8 bases between them. The CDR3 loop spans 15 amino acids. CDR3 protein: CASSLTPVMNTEAFF. The CDR3 DNA follows: TGTGCCAGCAGCTTAACGCCAGTAATGAACACTGAAGCTTTCTTT.

The CDR3 bases are TGCGCCAGCAGTTTAGAAGCGTTGGGGGGCCCAGAGACCCAGTACTTC. Its translation is CASSLEALGGPETQYF. V and J are TRBV10-1 and TRBJ2-5; either TRBD1 or TRBD2 may supply D (6 bases each). Germline lookup yields CDR1 WNHNN and CDR2 SYGVQD (reference sequence). The V gene lost 5 bases and the J gene lost 4 bases, with 20 bases spanning the gap. This CDR3 is built from 16 residues.

CDR3 amino acids: CASSQNLGQGAQGEQYF. As DNA, the CDR3 is TGCGCCAGCAGCCAAAACCTTGGACAGGGGGCGCAGGGCGAGCAGTACTTC. The chain employs TRBV4-3 and TRBJ2-7; 11 bases match TRBD1. CDR3 length: 17 residues. Unmatched junction bases numbered 12, after V lost 2 bases and J lost 6 bases. Germline V gene sequence: CDR1 LGHNA, CDR2 YSLEER.

Concerning this clonotype itself: The junction and the germline gene differ at one end; a read error may be behind it. The genes are TRBV5-1 and TRBJ2-3, with D uncertain. The V gene's germline CDR1 is SGHRS and CDR2 YFSETQ. The CDR3 is 14 residues long. The CDR3: CASSPRPFTDTQYF. For the CDR3, the DNA is TGTGCCAGCAGCCCCAGACCTTTCACAGATACGCAGTATTTT.

This clonotype appeared once. The rearrangement links TRBV14 to TRBJ1-1, with 7 bases aligning to TRBD1. V shed 4 bases, J shed 4 bases, and the junction held 9 bases outside the gene matches. Germline V gives CDR1 SGHDN, CDR2 FVKESK. This CDR3 has 15 residues. The CDR3 bases are TGTGCCAGCAGCCGATTGGGGACAGTAGGCACTGAAGCTTTCTTT. As protein: CASSRLGTVGTEAFF.

The genes are TRBV7-2 and TRBJ2-7, with a possible D match to TRBD1 (6 bases). CDR3 length: 13 amino acids. CDR1 is SGHTA, CDR2 FQGNSA, per germline. V was cut by 1 base and J by 6 bases, with 10 bases left in between. The CDR3: CASSLVEGGEQYF. The CDR3 DNA reads TGTGCCAGCAGCTTAGTGGAAGGGGGCGAGCAGTACTTC.

J is TRBJ1-2 and V is TRBV25-1, with 11 bases aligning to TRBD1. The CDR3 sequence is 17 residues long. Germline V gives CDR1 MGHDK, CDR2 SYGVNS. V shed 6 bases, J shed 4 bases, and the junction held 13 bases outside the gene matches. The CDR3 loop is CASRGWSGQGAGYGYTF. Written as DNA, the CDR3 is TGTGCCAGCAGGGGATGGAGCGGACAGGGGGCAGGCTATGGCTACACCTTC.

The chain employs TRBV19 and TRBJ1-2; D might be TRBD1 (6 bases). V was clipped by 10 bases and J by 6 bases, with 15 bases between them. There are 12 residues in the CDR3. CDR1 and CDR2 (germline): LNHDA, SQIVND (reference sequence). Written as DNA, the CDR3 is TGTGCCACTTCCTACAGGGAGAATGGCTACACCTTC. Translation gives CATSYRENGYTF.

V gene TRBV2 combines with J gene TRBJ2-7; TRBD2 aligns across 12 bases. The CDR3 extends over 14 amino acids. The germline V gene has CDR1 SNHLY and CDR2 FYNNEI. V lost 6 bases, J lost 4 bases, and 4 bases stayed unmatched. CDR3 protein: CASRRLAGVYEQYF. In DNA form, the CDR3 reads TGTGCCAGCAGGAGACTAGCGGGAGTGTACGAGCAGTACTTC.

The chain combines TRBV19 with TRBJ1-3; a weak D match, TRBD1 (5 bases). V was clipped by 4 bases and J by 1 base, with 11 bases between them. Germline CDR1 and CDR2: LNHDA and SQIVND (reference sequence). CDR3 length: 15 residues. CDR3 sequence (DNA): TGTGCCAGTAGTAGTGGGACGGTATCTGGAAACACCATATATTTT. Its protein is CASSSGTVSGNTIYF.

This chain joins TRBV20-1 and TRBJ1-2; D call uncertain. Germline V lookup: CDR1 DFQATT, CDR2 SNEGSKA (reference sequence). The CDR3 is 12 amino acids. Trimming stripped 0 bases from V and 4 bases from J, with 6 bases between. Here the CDR3 DNA reads TGCAGTGCTAGAGAGGTCTCCTATGGCTACACCTTC. Translation gives CSAREVSYGYTF.

The chain uses TRBV25-1 and TRBJ2-7; D call uncertain. With 1 base removed from V and 0 bases from J, the gap between germline ends came to 16 bases. The CDR3 length is 17 residues. Germline values: CDR1 MGHDK, CDR2 SYGVNS. The CDR3 loop is CASSEFGLGPSSYEQYF. The CDR3 DNA is TGTGCCAGCAGTGAATTTGGGCTGGGCCCGAGCTCCTACGAGCAGTACTTC.

This clonotype was seen a handful of times. The chain recombines TRBV5-5 with TRBJ2-1; unclear D gene. Trimming left V 0 bases short and J 10 bases short, with 8 bases between. This CDR3 is 12 amino acids long. CDR1 is SGHKS, CDR2 YYEKEE, per germline (reference sequence). The CDR3 DNA is TGTGCCAGCAGCTTGGGTAGGTACGAGCAGTTCTTC. This gives the protein CASSLGRYEQFF.

The rearrangement joins TRBV10-1 to TRBJ2-7; D is perhaps TRBD1 or TRBD2 (7 bases each). CDR3 size: 15 residues. Germline V gene data show CDR1 as WNHNN and CDR2 as SYGVQD (reference sequence). Trimming removed 8 bases from V and 2 bases from J, with 19 bases in between. This CDR3 reads CASDIIRGGPYEQYF. As DNA, the CDR3 is TGCGCCAGCGACATAATCAGGGGGGGGCCCTACGAGCAGTACTTC.